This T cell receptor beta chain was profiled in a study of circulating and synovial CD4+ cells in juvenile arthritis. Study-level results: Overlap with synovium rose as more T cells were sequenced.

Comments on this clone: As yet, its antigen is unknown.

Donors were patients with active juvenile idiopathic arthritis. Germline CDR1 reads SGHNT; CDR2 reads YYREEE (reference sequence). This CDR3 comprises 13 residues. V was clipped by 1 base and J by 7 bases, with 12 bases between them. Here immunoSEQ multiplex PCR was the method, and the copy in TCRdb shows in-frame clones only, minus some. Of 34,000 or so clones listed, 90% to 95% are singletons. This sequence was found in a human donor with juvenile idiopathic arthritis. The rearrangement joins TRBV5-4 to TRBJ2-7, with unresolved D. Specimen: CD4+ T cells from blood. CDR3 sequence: CASSLILNGEQYF. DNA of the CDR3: TGTGCCAGCAGCTTGATCCTCAACGGGGAGCAGTACTTC.